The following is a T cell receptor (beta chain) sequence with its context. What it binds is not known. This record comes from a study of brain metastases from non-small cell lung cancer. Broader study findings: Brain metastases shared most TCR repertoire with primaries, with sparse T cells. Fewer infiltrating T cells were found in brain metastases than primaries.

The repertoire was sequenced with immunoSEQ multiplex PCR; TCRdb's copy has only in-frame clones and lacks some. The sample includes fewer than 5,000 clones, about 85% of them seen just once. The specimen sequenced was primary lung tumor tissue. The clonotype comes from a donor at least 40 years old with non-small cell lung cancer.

CDR3 bases: TGTGCCAGCAGCTTTAGGGGGTTCAATCAGCCCCAGCATTTT. Translation: CASSFRGFNQPQHF. The rearrangement joins TRBV5-6 to TRBJ1-5, with a possible D match to TRBD1 (6 bases). CDR3 size: 14 residues. The germline CDR1 and CDR2 sequences are SGHDT and YYEEEE. Trimming cost V 2 bases and J 3 bases, with 9 bases left between them.